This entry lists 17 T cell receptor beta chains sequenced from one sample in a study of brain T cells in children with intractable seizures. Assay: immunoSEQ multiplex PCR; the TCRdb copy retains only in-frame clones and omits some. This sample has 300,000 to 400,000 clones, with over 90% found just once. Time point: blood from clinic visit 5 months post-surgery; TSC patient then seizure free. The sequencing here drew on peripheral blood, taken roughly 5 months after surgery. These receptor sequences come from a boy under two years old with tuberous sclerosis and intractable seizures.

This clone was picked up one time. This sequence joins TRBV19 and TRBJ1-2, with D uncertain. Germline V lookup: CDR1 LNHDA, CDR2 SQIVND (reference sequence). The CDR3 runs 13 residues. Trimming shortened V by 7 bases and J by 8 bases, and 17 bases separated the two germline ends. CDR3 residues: CASTPKAFWGYTF. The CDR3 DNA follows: TGTGCCAGTACCCCCAAGGCATTTTGGGGCTACACCTTC.

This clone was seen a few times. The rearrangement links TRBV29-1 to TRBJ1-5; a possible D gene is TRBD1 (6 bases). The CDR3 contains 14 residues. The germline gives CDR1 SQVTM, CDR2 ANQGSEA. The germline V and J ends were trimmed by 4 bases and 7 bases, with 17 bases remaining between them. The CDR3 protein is CSVGFAGDNQPQHF. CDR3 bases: TGCAGCGTTGGTTTCGCAGGGGATAACCAGCCCCAGCATTTT. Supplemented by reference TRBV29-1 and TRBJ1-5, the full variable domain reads SAVISQKPSRDICQRGTSLTIQCQVDSQVTMMFWYRQQPGQSLTLIATANQGSEATYESGFVIDKFPISRPNLTFSTLTVSNMSPEDSSIYLCSVGFAGDNQPQHFGDGTRLSIL.

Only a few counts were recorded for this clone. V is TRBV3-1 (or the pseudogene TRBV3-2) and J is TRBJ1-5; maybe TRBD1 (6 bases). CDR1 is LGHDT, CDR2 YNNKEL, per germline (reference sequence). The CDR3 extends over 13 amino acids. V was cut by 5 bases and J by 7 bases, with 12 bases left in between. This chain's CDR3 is CASSSTGQQPQHF. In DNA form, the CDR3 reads TGTGCCAGCAGCTCGACAGGACAGCAGCCCCAGCATTTT.

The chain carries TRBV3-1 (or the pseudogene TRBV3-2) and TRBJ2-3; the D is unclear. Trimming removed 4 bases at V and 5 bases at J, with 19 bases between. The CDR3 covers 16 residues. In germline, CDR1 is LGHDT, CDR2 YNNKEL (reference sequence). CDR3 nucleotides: TGTGCCAGCAGCCTTGCGCGGTGGGGAACGAGAGATACGCAGTATTTT. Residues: CASSLARWGTRDTQYF.

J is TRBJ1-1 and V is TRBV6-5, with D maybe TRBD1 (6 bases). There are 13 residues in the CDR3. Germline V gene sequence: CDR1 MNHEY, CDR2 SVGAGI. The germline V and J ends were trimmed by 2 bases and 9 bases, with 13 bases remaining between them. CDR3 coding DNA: TGTGCCAGCAGTTACGGACCCGGGACAAAAGCTTTCTTT. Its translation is CASSYGPGTKAFF.

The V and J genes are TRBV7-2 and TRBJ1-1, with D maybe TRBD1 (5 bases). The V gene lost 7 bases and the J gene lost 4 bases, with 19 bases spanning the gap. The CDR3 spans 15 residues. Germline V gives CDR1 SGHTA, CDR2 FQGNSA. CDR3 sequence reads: CASNLQFGAGTEAFF. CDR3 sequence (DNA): TGTGCCAGCAACCTACAATTCGGGGCGGGCACTGAAGCTTTCTTT.

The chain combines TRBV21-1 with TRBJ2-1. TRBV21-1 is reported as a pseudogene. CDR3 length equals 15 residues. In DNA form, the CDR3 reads TGTGCCAGCAGCATTGTTCCGGGGGCGCGGAATGAGCAGTTCTTC. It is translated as CASSIVPGARNEQFF.

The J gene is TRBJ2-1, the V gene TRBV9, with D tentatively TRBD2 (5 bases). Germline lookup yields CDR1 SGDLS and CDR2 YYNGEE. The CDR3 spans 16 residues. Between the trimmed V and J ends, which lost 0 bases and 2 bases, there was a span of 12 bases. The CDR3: CASSVVPGLAYNEQFF. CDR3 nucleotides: TGTGCCAGCAGCGTAGTTCCCGGACTCGCCTACAATGAGCAGTTCTTC.

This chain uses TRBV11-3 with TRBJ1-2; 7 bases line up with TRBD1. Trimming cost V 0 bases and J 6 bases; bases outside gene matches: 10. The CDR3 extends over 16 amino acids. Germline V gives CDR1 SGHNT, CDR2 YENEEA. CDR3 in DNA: TGTGCCAGCAGCTTAGATAGCTGGGGACAGCCCAATGGCTACACCTTC. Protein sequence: CASSLDSWGQPNGYTF.

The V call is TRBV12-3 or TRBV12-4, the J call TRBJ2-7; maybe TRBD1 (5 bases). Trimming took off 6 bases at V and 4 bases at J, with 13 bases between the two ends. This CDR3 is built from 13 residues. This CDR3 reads CASRAGAFYEQYF. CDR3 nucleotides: TGTGCCAGCAGGGCTGGGGCCTTTTACGAGCAGTACTTC.

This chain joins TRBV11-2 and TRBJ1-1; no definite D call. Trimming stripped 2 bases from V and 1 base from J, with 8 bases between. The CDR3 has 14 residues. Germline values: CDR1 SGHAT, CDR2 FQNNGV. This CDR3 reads CASSLSSGNTEAFF. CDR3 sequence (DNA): TGTGCCAGCAGCTTATCTTCAGGGAACACTGAAGCTTTCTTT. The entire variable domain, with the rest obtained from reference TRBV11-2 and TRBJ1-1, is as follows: EAGVAQSPRYKIIEKRQSVAFWCNPISGHATLYWYQQILGQGPKLLIQFQNNGVVDDSQLPKDRFSAERLKGVDSTLKIQPAKLEDSAVYLCASSLSSGNTEAFFGQGTRLTVV.

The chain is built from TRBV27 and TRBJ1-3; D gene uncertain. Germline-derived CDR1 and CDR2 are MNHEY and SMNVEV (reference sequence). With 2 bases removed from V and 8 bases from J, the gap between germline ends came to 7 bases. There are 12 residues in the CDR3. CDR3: CASSLVVDTIYF. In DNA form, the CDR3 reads TGTGCCAGCAGTTTAGTGGTGGACACCATATATTTT.

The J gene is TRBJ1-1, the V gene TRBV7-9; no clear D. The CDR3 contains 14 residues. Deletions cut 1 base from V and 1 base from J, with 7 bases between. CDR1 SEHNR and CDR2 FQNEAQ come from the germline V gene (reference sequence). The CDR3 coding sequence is TGTGCCAGCAGCTTAGAAGCAAAGAACACTGAAGCTTTCTTT. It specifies CASSLEAKNTEAFF.

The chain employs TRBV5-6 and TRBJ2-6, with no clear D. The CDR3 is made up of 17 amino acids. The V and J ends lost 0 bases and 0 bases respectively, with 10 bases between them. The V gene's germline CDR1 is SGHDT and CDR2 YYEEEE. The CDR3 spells CASSLDVRSSGANVLTF. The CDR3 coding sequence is TGTGCCAGCAGCTTGGACGTCAGGAGCTCTGGGGCCAACGTCCTGACTTTC.

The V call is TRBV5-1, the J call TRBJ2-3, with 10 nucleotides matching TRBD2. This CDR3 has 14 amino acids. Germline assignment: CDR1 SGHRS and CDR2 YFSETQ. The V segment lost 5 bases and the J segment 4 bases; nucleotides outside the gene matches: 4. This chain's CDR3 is CASSSSGGADTQYF. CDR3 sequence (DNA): TGCGCCAGCAGTTCGAGCGGGGGGGCAGATACGCAGTATTTT.

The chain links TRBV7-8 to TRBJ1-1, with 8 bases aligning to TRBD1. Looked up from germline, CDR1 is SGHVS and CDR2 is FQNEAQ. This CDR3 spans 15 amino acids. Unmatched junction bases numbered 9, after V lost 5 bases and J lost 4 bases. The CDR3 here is CASSLVDRGGTEAFF. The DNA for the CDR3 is TGTGCCAGCAGCCTGGTAGACAGGGGAGGCACTGAAGCTTTCTTT. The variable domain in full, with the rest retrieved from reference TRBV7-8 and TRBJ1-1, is GAGVSQSPRYKVAKRGQDVALRCDPISGHVSLFWYQQALGQGPEFLTYFQNEAQLDKSGLPSDRFFAERPEGSVSTLKIQRTQQEDSAVYLCASSLVDRGGTEAFFGQGTRLTVV.

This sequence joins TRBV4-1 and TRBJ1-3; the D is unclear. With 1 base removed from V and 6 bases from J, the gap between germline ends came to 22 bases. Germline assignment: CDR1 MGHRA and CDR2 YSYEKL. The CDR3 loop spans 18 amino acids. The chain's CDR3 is CASSQGPPRTSGENTIYF. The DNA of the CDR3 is TGCGCCAGCAGCCAAGGGCCGCCACGAACCTCAGGCGAAAACACCATATATTTT.